This T cell receptor (beta chain) was profiled in a study of Ad26.COV2.S vaccination and SARS-CoV-2 variants. Study details: Ad26.COV2.S, an intramuscular injection, was given once or twice 56 days apart. Study-level findings and limits: There was a possibility that the TCR breadth and depth analyses underestimated total T cell responses. Recipients of either vaccine or placebo displayed similar breadth of non-spike TCRs.

Indicated treatment: some 20 received Ad26.COV2.S at low or high dose, single or two shots; roughly 5 received placebo; per-sample allocation not given. The samples were gathered on day 63 after the first injection of vaccine or placebo. What was given as vaccine was an Ad26 vector encoding Wuhan-strain SARS-CoV-2 spike. The data were produced by immunoSEQ multiplex PCR, yet TCRdb's version contains in-frame clones alone and is incomplete. This table holds 300,000 to 350,000 clones, roughly 90% found once. From germline, CDR1 is MNHNY and CDR2 SVGAGI (reference sequence). There are 13 residues in the CDR3. V was clipped by 6 bases and J by 8 bases, with 16 bases between them. Note on this clone: Its antigen is as yet unknown.

This chain links TRBV6-6 with TRBJ1-2; D gene ambiguous. The specimen was peripheral blood, collected in a trial of Ad26.COV2.S vaccine versus placebo. The TCR originated in a person between 18 and 59 years old who received the Ad26.COV2.S COVID-19 vaccine or a placebo. CDR3 loop: CASSPGPPYGYTF. Here the CDR3 DNA reads TGTGCCAGCAGCCCCGGACCCCCTTACGGCTACACCTTC.